This entry lists 9 T cell receptor beta chains sequenced from one sample in a study of blood T cell repertoires in COVID-19. Sequencing used immunoSEQ multiplex PCR; TCRdb keeps in-frame clones, though not all of them. The table lists around 70,000 clones, 91% of them singletons, with approximately 2.4% in the top ten. Sequences were obtained from peripheral blood. These receptors came from a man aged 50-60 years with COVID-19, enrolled during active disease.

This chain links TRBV30 with TRBJ2-1; D may be TRBD1 (6 bases). The V gene's germline CDR1 is GTSNPN and CDR2 SVGIG (reference sequence). Trimming pared 3 bases from V and 7 bases from J, leaving 13 bases between. The CDR3 covers 13 residues. CDR3 sequence (DNA): TGTGCCTGGAGGCAGGGGATGAATAATGAGCAGTTCTTC. Its protein product is CAWRQGMNNEQFF.

The chain couples TRBV27 to TRBJ1-5, with 10 bases identical to TRBD1. The V gene's germline CDR1 is MNHEY and CDR2 SMNVEV (reference sequence). J was trimmed by 5 bases and V by 6 bases; bases with no gene match: 4. CDR3 length equals 14 residues. The CDR3 bases are TGTGCCAGCAGCCAAGGGACAGGGGATCAGCCCCAGCATTTT. Amino acid sequence: CASSQGTGDQPQHF.

The rearrangement joins TRBV19 to TRBJ2-7, with a possible D match to TRBD1 (6 bases). Trimming cost V 5 bases and J 1 base, with 9 bases left between them. Germline CDR1 LNHDA, CDR2 SQIVND (reference sequence). This CDR3 has 13 amino acids. The CDR3 nucleotides read TGTGCCAGTAGTCCCGGACAGTCCTACGAGCAGTACTTC. Encoded protein: CASSPGQSYEQYF.

The chain is built from TRBV6-6 and TRBJ2-7, with D possibly matching TRBD1 (6 bases). The CDR3 spans 13 residues. The germline gives CDR1 MNHNY, CDR2 SVGAGI (reference sequence). Trimming pared 4 bases from V and 2 bases from J, leaving 9 bases between. The CDR3 nucleotides are TGTGCCAGCAGTTTGTCAGGGGCCTACGAGCAGTACTTC. It is translated as CASSLSGAYEQYF.

This chain uses TRBV28 with TRBJ2-1; D might be TRBD1 (5 bases). CDR3 size: 13 residues. Germline loops: CDR1 MDHEN, CDR2 SYDVKM. The ends were cut back, 5 bases at V and 4 bases at J, with 9 bases in the middle. CDR3 coding DNA: TGTGCCAGCAGTCAGGACACTTACAATGAGCAGTTCTTC. Translated: CASSQDTYNEQFF.

V usage is TRBV28 and J usage is TRBJ1-1; 10 bases match TRBD1. Looked up from germline, CDR1 is MDHEN and CDR2 is SYDVKM. The V segment lost 3 bases and the J segment 3 bases; nucleotides outside the gene matches: 10. The CDR3 has 17 residues. CDR3: CASSLEPGQGLDTEAFF. CDR3 nucleotide sequence: TGTGCCAGCAGTTTGGAACCGGGACAGGGGCTGGACACTGAAGCTTTCTTT.

This chain connects TRBV7-2 to TRBJ2-1, with 8 bases aligning to TRBD1. From germline, CDR1 is SGHTA and CDR2 FQGNSA. V was pared by 1 base and J by 6 bases, with 5 bases of the junction left unmatched. This CDR3 spans 15 amino acids. CDR3 amino acids: CASSLVRTGLNEQFF. The CDR3 DNA reads TGTGCCAGCAGCTTAGTAAGGACAGGGCTCAATGAGCAGTTCTTC.

V gene TRBV11-3 combines with J gene TRBJ2-2; D uncertain. This CDR3 has 14 residues. Between the trimmed V and J ends, which lost 2 bases and 8 bases, there was a span of 12 bases. The V gene's germline CDR1 is SGHNT and CDR2 YENEEA. The CDR3 loop reads CASSLSSLQGELFF. DNA for the CDR3: TGTGCCAGCAGCTTAAGCTCCCTCCAAGGGGAGCTGTTTTTT.

This sequence joins TRBV4-3 and TRBJ2-7; D possibly corresponds to TRBD1 (5 bases). The CDR3 extends over 13 amino acids. V was shortened by 0 bases and J by 3 bases, with 6 bases between the two germline ends. Germline V gene sequence: CDR1 LGHNA, CDR2 YSLEER. The CDR3 here is CASSQDQGYEQYF. The CDR3 coding sequence is TGCGCCAGCAGCCAAGATCAGGGCTACGAGCAGTACTTC.